This TCR beta chain is from a study of radiation and T cells in renal cell carcinoma. CDR1 and CDR2 (germline): GTSNPN, SVGIG (reference sequence). This CDR3 region has 15 residues. The V end lost 0 bases, the J end lost 4 bases, and 15 bases lay between the germline ends. Repertoires were generated with immunoSEQ multiplex PCR, while TCRdb's copy carries only in-frame clones and drops some. This sample carries fewer than 15,000 clones, 25% to 35% of them seen once, and the ten largest clones take approximately 15%. The study's findings and limits: Dominant CDR3 motifs were more common in irradiated tumors than controls. Irradiated tumors had higher TCR clonality than control tumors. From baseline, blood top tumor clonotypes peaked at 2 weeks post-radiation. No pretreatment tumor biopsies were available for baseline clonotypes.

Notes on this clone: Its antigen is not known.

Indicated treatment: 15 Gy SBRT to primary tumor, nephrectomy 4 weeks later. The clonotype was recovered from a man aged 60 to 69 with renal cell carcinoma. Sequenced material: tumor tissue, taken from a patient whose treatment included radiotherapy and nephrectomy. The V call is TRBV30, the J call TRBJ2-5, with D possibly being TRBD2 (6 bases). The CDR3 region has the DNA TGTGCCTGGAGTGTACTTCTCCTAGCGAGAGAGACCCAGTACTTC. Translation gives CAWSVLLLARETQYF.